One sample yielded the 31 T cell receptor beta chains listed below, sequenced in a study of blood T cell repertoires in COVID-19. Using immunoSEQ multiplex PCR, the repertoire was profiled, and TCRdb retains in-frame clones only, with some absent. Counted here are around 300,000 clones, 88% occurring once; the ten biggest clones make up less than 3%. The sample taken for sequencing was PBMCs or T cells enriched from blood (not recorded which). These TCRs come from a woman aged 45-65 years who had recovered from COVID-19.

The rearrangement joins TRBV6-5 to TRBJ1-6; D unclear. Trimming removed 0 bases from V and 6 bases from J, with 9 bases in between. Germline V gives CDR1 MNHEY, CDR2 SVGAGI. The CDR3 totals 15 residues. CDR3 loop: CASSYSFQVNSPLHF. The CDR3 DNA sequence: TGTGCCAGCAGTTACTCGTTCCAGGTTAATTCACCCCTCCACTTT.

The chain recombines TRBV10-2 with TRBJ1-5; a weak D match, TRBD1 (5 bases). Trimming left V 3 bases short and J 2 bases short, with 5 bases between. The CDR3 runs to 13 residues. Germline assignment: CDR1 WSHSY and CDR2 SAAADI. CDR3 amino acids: CASSDRGNQPQHF. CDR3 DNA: TGCGCCAGCAGTGACAGGGGCAATCAGCCCCAGCATTTT.

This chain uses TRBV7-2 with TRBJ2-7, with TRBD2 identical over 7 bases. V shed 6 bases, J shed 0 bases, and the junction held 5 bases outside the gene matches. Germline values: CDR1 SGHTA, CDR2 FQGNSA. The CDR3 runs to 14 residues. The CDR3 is CASSRRGNSYEQYF. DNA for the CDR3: TGTGCCAGCAGTCGGCGGGGGAACTCCTACGAGCAGTACTTC.

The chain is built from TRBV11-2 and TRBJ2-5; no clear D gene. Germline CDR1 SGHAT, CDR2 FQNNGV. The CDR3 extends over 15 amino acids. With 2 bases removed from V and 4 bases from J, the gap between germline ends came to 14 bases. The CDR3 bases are TGTGCCAGCAGCTTATTTATCGGGTCCGGAGAGACCCAGTACTTC. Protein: CASSLFIGSGETQYF.

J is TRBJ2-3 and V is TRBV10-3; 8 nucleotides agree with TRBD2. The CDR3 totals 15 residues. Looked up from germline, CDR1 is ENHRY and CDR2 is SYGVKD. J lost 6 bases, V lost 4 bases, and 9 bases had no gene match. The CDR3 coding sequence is TGTGCCATCAGTGCGGCTAGCGCTAGCGGGGATACGCAGTATTTT. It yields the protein CAISAASASGDTQYF.

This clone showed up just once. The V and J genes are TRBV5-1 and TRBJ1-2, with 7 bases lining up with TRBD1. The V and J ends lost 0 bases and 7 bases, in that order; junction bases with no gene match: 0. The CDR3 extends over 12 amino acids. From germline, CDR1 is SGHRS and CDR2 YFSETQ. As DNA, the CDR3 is TGCGCCAGCAGCTTGGACAGGGGTGGCTACACCTTC. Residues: CASSLDRGGYTF. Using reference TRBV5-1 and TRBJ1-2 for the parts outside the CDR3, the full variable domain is KAGVTQTPRYLIKTRGQQVTLSCSPISGHRSVSWYQQTPGQGLQFLFEYFSETQRNKGNFPGRFSGRQFSNSRSEMNVSTLELGDSALYLCASSLDRGGYTFGSGTRLTVV.

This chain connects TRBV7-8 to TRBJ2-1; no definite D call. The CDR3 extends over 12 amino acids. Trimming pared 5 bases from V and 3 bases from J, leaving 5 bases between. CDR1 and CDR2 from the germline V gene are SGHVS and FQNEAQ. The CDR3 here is CASSLNYNEQFF. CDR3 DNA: TGTGCCAGCAGCCTCAACTACAATGAGCAGTTCTTC.

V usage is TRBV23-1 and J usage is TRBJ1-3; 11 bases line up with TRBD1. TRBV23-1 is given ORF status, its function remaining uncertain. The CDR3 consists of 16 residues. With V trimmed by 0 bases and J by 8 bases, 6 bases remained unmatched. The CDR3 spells CASSQSKGTGGHTIYF. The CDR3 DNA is TGCGCCAGCAGTCAATCGAAAGGGACAGGGGGACACACCATATATTTT.

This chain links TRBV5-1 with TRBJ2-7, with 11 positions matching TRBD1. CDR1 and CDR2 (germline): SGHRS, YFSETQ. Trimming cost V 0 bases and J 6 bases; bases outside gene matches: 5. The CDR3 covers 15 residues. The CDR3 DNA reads TGCGCCAGCAGCTTGGACCCGGGACAGGGGGGCGAGCAGTACTTC. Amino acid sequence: CASSLDPGQGGEQYF. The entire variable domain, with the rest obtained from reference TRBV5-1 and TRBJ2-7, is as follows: KAGVTQTPRYLIKTRGQQVTLSCSPISGHRSVSWYQQTPGQGLQFLFEYFSETQRNKGNFPGRFSGRQFSNSRSEMNVSTLELGDSALYLCASSLDPGQGGEQYFGPGTRLTVT.

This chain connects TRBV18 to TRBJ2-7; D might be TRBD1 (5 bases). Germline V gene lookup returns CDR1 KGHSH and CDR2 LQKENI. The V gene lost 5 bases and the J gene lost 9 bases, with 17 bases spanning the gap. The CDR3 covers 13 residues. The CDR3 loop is CASSSDDRLGQYF. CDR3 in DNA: TGTGCCAGCTCATCGGACGACAGACTTGGGCAGTACTTC.

CDR3 nucleotide sequence: TGTGCCAGCAGCACAGGGGGAAACTATGGCTACACCTTC. Translating gives CASSTGGNYGYTF. The V gene is TRBV27, the J gene TRBJ1-2; 8 bases fit TRBD1. The germline V gene encodes CDR1 MNHEY and CDR2 SMNVEV (reference sequence). The CDR3 is 13 residues long. With 6 bases clipped from V and 2 bases from J, the junction kept 2 bases outside the gene matches.

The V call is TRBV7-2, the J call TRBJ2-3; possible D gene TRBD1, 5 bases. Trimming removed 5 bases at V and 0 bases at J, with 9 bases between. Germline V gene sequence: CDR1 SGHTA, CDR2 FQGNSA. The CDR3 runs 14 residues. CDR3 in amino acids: CASSPGHSTDTQYF. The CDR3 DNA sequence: TGTGCCAGCAGCCCCGGACATAGCACAGATACGCAGTATTTT.

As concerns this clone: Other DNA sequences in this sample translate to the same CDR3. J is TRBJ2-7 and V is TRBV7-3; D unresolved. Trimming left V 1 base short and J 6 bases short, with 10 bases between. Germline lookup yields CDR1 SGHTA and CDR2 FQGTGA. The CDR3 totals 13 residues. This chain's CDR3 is CASSLNPLGEQYF. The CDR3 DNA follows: TGTGCCAGCAGCTTAAACCCCCTAGGCGAGCAGTACTTC.

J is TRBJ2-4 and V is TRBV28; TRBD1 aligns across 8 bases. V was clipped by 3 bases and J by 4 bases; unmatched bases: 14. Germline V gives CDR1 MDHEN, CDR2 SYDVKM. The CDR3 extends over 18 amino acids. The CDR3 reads CASSFNRGIEGAKNIQYF. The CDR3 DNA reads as TGTGCCAGCAGTTTCAACAGGGGGATAGAGGGTGCGAAAAACATTCAGTACTTC.

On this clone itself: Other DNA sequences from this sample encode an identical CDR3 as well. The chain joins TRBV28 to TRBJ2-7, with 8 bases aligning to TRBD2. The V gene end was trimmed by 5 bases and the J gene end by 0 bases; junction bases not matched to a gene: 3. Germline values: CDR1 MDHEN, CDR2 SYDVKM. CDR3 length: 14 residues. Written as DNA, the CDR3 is TGTGCCAGCAGTCTAAGCGGGAGCTCCTACGAGCAGTACTTC. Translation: CASSLSGSSYEQYF. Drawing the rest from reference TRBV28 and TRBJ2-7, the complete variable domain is DVKVTQSSRYLVKRTGEKVFLECVQDMDHENMFWYRQDPGLGLRLIYFSYDVKMKEKGDIPEGYSVSREKKERFSLILESASTNQTSMYLCASSLSGSSYEQYFGPGTRLTVT.

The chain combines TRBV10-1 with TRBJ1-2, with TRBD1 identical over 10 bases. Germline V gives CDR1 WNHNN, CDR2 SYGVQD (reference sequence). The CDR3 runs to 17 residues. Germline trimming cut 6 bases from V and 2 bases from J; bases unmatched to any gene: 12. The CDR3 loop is CASSPRDRGDPNYGYTF. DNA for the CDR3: TGCGCCAGCAGCCCCCGGGACAGGGGCGATCCAAACTATGGCTACACCTTC.

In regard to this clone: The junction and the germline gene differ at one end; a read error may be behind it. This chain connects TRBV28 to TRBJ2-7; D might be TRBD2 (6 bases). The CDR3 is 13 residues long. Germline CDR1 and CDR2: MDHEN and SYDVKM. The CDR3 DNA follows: TGTGCCAGCAGTTTAGGGGTCAGAGGGGAGGCCAAGTTC. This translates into CASSLGVRGEAKF.

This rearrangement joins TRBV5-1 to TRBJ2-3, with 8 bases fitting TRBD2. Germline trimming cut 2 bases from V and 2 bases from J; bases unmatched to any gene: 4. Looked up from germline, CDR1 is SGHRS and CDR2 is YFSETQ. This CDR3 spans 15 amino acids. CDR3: CASSLLAENTDTQYF. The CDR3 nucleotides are TGCGCCAGCAGCTTACTAGCGGAGAACACAGATACGCAGTATTTT.

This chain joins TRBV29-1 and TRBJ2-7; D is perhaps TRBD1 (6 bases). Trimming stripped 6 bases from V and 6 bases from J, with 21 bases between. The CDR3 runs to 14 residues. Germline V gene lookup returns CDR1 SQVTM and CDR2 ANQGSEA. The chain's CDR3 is CSVTIITGPGEQYF. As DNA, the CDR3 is TGCAGCGTGACGATCATTACAGGGCCCGGCGAGCAGTACTTC.

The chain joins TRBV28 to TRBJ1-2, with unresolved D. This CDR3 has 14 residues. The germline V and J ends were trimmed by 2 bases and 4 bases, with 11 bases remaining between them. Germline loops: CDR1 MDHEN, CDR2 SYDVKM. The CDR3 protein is CASSLPPDSYGYTF. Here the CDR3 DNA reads TGTGCCAGCAGTTTACCCCCAGATTCCTATGGCTACACCTTC.

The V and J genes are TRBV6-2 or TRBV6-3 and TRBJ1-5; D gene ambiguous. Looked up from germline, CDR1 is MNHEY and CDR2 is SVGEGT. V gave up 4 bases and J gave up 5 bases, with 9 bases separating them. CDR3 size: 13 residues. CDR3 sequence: CASSWTEDQPQHF. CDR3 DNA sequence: TGTGCCAGCAGTTGGACGGAGGATCAGCCCCAGCATTTT.

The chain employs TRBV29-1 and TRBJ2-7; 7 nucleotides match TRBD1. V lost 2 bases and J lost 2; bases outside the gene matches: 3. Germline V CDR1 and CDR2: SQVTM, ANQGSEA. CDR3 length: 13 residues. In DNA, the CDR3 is TGCAGCGTTGAAAGCCAGGGGGCCTACGAGCAGTACTTC. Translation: CSVESQGAYEQYF.

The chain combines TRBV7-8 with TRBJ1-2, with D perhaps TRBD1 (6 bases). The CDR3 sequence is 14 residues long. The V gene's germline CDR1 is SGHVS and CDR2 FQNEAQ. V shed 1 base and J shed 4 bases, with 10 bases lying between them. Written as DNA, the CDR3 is TGTGCCAGCAGCTTAGAACAGGGAATCTATGGCTACACCTTC. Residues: CASSLEQGIYGYTF.

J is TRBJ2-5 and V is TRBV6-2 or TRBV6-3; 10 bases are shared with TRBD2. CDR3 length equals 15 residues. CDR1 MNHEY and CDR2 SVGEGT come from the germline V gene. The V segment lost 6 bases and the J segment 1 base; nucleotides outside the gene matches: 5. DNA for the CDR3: TGTGCCAGCAGCAAACTAGCGGGGCGCCAAGAGACCCAGTACTTC. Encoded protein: CASSKLAGRQETQYF.

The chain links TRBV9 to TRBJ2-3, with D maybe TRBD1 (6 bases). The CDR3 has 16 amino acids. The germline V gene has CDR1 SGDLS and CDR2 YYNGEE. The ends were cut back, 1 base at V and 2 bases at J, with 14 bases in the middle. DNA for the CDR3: TGTGCCAGCAGCGTATTGTGGGGGCGAAACACAGATACGCAGTATTTT. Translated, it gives CASSVLWGRNTDTQYF.

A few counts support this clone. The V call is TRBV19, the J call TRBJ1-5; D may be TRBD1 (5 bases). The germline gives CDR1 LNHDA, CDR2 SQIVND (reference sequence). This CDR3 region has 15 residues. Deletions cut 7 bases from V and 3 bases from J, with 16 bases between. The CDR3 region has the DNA TGTGCCAGTACCCCACGTGGGGCAACCAATCAGCCCCAGCATTTT. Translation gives CASTPRGATNQPQHF.

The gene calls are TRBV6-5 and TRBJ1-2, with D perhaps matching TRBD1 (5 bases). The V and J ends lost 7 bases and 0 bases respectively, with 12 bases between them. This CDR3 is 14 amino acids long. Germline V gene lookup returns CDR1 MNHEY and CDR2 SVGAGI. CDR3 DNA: TGTGCCAGCAACCAGGGACTGGCTAACTATGGCTACACCTTC. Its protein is CASNQGLANYGYTF.

The CDR3 DNA is TGTGCCAGCAGCTTAGGGGATCCCGGGACTAGCCACTACAATGAGCAGTTCTTC. This encodes CASSLGDPGTSHYNEQFF. The chain joins TRBV7-9 to TRBJ2-1, with 9 bases fitting TRBD2. The V gene's germline CDR1 is SEHNR and CDR2 FQNEAQ (reference sequence). The junction had 10 bases not matched to a gene; V was cut back by 1 base and J by 3 bases. The CDR3 contains 18 residues.

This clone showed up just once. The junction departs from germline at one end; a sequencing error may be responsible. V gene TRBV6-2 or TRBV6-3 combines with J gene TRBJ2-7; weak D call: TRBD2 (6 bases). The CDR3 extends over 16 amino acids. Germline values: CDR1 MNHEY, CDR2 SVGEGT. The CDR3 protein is CASSYSVGGRSFEQYF. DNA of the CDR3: TGTGCCAGCAGTTACTCCGTGGGTGGGAGGTCCTTCGAGCAGTACTTC.

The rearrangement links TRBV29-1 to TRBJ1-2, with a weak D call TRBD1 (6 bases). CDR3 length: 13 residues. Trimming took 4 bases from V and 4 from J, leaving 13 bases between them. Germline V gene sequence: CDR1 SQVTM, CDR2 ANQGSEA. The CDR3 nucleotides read TGCAGCGTTGCCACGGACAGTGGCTATGGCTACACCTTC. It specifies CSVATDSGYGYTF.

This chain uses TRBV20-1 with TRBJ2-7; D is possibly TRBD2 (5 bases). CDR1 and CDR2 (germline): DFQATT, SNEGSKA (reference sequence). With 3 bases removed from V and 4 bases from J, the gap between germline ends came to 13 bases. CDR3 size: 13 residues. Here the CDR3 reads CSASLGVGYEQYF. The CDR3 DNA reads TGCAGTGCTAGTCTGGGAGTTGGGTACGAGCAGTACTTC.